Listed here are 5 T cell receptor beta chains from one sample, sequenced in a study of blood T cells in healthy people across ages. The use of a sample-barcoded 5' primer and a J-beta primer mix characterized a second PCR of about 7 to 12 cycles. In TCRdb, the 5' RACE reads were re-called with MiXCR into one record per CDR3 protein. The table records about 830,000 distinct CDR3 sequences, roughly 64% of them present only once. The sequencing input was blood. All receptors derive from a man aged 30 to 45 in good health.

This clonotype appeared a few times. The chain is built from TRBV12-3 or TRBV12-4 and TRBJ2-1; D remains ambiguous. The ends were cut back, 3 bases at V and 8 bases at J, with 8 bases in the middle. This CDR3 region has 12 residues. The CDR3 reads CASSFSRDEQFF. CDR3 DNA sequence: TGTGCCAGCAGTTTCAGTAGGGATGAGCAGTTCTTC.

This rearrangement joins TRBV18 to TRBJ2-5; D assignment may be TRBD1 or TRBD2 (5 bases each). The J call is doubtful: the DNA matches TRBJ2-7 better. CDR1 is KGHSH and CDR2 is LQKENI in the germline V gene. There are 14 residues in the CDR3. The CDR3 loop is CASSPGVSSGEQYF. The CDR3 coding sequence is TGTGCCAGCTCACCGGGGGTTTCGAGCGGCGAGCAGTACTTC.

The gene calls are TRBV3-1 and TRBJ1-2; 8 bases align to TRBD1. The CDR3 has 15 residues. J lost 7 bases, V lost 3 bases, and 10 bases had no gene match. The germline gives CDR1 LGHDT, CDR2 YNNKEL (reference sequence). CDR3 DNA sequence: TGTGCCAGCAGCCACTGGGGACAGGAGGTGTCTGGCTACACCTTC. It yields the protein CASSHWGQEVSGYTF.

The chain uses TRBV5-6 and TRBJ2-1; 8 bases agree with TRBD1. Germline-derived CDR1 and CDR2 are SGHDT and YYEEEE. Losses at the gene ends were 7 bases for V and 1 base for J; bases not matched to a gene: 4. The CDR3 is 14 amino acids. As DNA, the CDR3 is TGTGCCAGCCAAACAGGGGGGTCCTACAATGAGCAGTTCTTC. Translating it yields CASQTGGSYNEQFF.

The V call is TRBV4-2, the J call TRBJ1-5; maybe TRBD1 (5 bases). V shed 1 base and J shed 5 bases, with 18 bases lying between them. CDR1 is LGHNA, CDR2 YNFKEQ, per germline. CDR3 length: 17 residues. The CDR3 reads CASSQGVVRQPYQPQHF. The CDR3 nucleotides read TGTGCCAGCAGCCAAGGGGTCGTTAGACAGCCGTATCAGCCCCAGCATTTT.